The next 5 T cell receptor beta chains were all read from a single sample in a study of shared clonotypes between healthy human individuals. CD45RO-negative cells were positively selected for CCR7, leaving out terminally differentiated effector memory CD45RA+ cells. Some clones are missing from TCRdb's copy, which holds only in-frame ones; the method was immunoSEQ multiplex PCR. The profile shows around 1.9 million clones, approximately 92% of them singletons. The sequencing sample was made of naive CD8+ T cells from PBMCs. All receptors come from a man aged 18 to 29 in good health. Some clones in this sample may be carry-over from other donors' samples.

This rearrangement joins TRBV27 to TRBJ2-3; 9 nucleotides agree with TRBD2. CDR3 size: 19 residues. The V gene end was trimmed by 3 bases and the J gene end by 5 bases; junction bases not matched to a gene: 18. Germline CDR1 reads MNHEY; CDR2 reads SMNVEV (reference sequence). CDR3 coding DNA: TGTGCCAGCAGTTTTGTTTGGGAGGCTAGCGGGGAGCTGGTAGATACGCAGTATTTT. It specifies CASSFVWEASGELVDTQYF.

J is TRBJ2-2 and V is TRBV6-1, with D tentatively TRBD2 (5 bases). The germline V and J ends were trimmed by 3 bases and 13 bases, with 21 bases remaining between them. There are 15 residues in the CDR3. Germline-derived CDR1 and CDR2 are MNHNS and SASEGT. The CDR3 reads CASSEPGERPGWLFF. The CDR3 DNA follows: TGTGCCAGCAGTGAGCCCGGGGAAAGACCGGGGTGGCTGTTTTTT.

This chain uses TRBV5-5 with TRBJ2-7, with D possibly called TRBD1 or TRBD2 (5 bases each). V shed 2 bases and J shed 0 bases, with 9 bases lying between them. The CDR3 contains 14 residues. Germline CDR1 SGHKS, CDR2 YYEKEE (reference sequence). CDR3 loop: CASSFFGTSYEQYF. In DNA, the CDR3 is TGTGCCAGCAGCTTCTTCGGGACCTCCTACGAGCAGTACTTC. The variable domain in full, with the rest retrieved from reference TRBV5-5 and TRBJ2-7, is DAGVTQSPTHLIKTRGQQVTLRCSPISGHKSVSWYQQVLGQGPQFIFQYYEKEERGRGNFPDRFSARQFPNYSSELNVNALLLGDSALYLCASSFFGTSYEQYFGPGTRLTVT.

This clone was counted only a few times. The V gene is TRBV30, the J gene TRBJ1-4, with D maybe TRBD1 (5 bases). The CDR3 consists of 17 residues. Trimming removed 2 bases at V and 9 bases at J, with 25 bases between. CDR1 and CDR2 from the germline V gene are GTSNPN and SVGIG (reference sequence). CDR3 coding DNA: TGTGCCTGGAGTCCCGGGCGGTTGGGGCCCTCTTACCAAAAACTGTTTTTT. Translated: CAWSPGRLGPSYQKLFF.

The gene calls are TRBV28 and TRBJ1-1, with 7 positions matching TRBD1. V lost 2 bases, J lost 5 bases, and 5 bases stayed unmatched. Germline CDR1 reads MDHEN; CDR2 reads SYDVKM. CDR3 length equals 14 residues. DNA of the CDR3: TGTGCCAGCAGTTTACCCAGGGGGTGGACTGAAGCTTTCTTT. Its protein product is CASSLPRGWTEAFF.